This is a list of T cell receptor beta chains from one sample in a study of T cell changes during pregnancy in multiple sclerosis. Profiled with immunoSEQ multiplex PCR; TCRdb holds only in-frame clones, not every one. Altogether about 59,000 clones are present, about 90% being singletons, with the ten largest covering more than 2.5%. Sequencing was performed on peripheral blood, taken in the second trimester of pregnancy. These receptors were obtained from a female donor in good health, enrolled as a control in a pregnancy study. The conserved cysteine and the conserved F or W are not part of the CDR3 here. The D gene is left open where the match is weak.

J	V	D	CDR3
TRBJ2-1	TRBV19	TRBD2	ASGTSGMYEQF
TRBJ1-1	TRBV5-1	-	ASSPGTRIYAGFKAF
TRBJ2-5	TRBV11-2	TRBD2	ASSTSSGGGQETQY
TRBJ1-1	TRBV10-2	-	ASSESGTTGGLLSNTEAF
TRBJ1-1	TRBV30	TRBD1	AWSFGLDRGVSEAF
TRBJ2-5	TRBV25-1	-	ASSEPRGSWQETQY
TRBJ1-3	TRBV28	-	ASSLLRYGNTIY
TRBJ1-6	TRBV19	-	ASSIPNSPLH
TRBJ2-3	TRBV19	-	ASSIMSGPTDTQY
TRBJ2-3	TRBV11-2	TRBD2	ASSSTAGGQRDTQY
TRBJ2-1	TRBV5-1	TRBD1	ASSLSPGTGVGNEQF
TRBJ2-2	TRBV9	TRBD2	ASSARGDLNTGELF
TRBJ2-3	TRBV5-1	TRBD1	ASSLEGQGTDTQY
TRBJ1-4	TRBV7-8	TRBD1	ASSLDFSGTGVEKLF
TRBJ1-1	TRBV7-7	-	ASSLLRDTEAF
TRBJ1-6	TRBV4-2	TRBD1	ASSQGGTDNSPLH
TRBJ2-3	TRBV5-1	TRBD2	ASSWRTSGGETDTQY
TRBJ2-2	TRBV5-1	-	ASSSRAVTNTGELF
TRBJ1-1	TRBV29-1	-	SVEDLNTEAF
TRBJ2-7	TRBV7-2	-	ASSRRRAYEQY
TRBJ2-1	TRBV7-9	-	ASSYTNRVNEQF
TRBJ2-1	TRBV7-9	TRBD1	ASSYGDRVVGNEQF
TRBJ2-5	TRBV6-5	TRBD2	ATGLAGSGETQY
TRBJ1-2	TRBV28	TRBD1	ASSSGDRFSGYT
TRBJ2-3	TRBV7-3	TRBD1	ASSYSRGTGPTDTQY
TRBJ2-1	TRBV10-3	-	AISVQNEQF
TRBJ2-7	TRBV7-9	-	ASSLPGRLSYEQY
TRBJ2-3	TRBV27	TRBD2	ASSPEGLAGGFITSTDTQY
TRBJ2-7	TRBV18	TRBD1	ASSGTGMSYEQY